This TCR beta chain was documented in a study of shared clonotypes between healthy human individuals. General study results and limits: Clonotype sharing across donors was expected to vary with sequencing depth.

Only in-frame clones appear in the TCRdb table, and some are missing; sequencing was by immunoSEQ multiplex PCR. Among about 2.3 million clones, 90% to 95% were seen once, and the ten largest hold under 0.45%. V shed 0 bases, J shed 4 bases, and the junction held 3 bases outside the gene matches. The germline gives CDR1 MNHNS, CDR2 SASEGT. The CDR3 has 14 residues. Note on this clone: No antigen is known for it.

Material: naive CD4+ T cells from PBMCs. Subset: CD45RA+ positively selected. This clonotype was obtained from a man between 18 and 29 years old in good health. Some clones in this sample may be carry-over from other donors' samples. This chain links TRBV6-1 with TRBJ2-7; 7 nucleotides align to TRBD2. The CDR3 nucleotides are TGTGCCAGCAGTGAAGCGGGAGGGAATTACGAGCAGTACTTC. It codes for CASSEAGGNYEQYF.